The clone carrying this T cell receptor beta chain came up many times. Its target is not known. CDR3 length: 13 residues. V was pared by 2 bases and J by 3 bases, with 8 bases between. Germline V lookup: CDR1 SGHTA, CDR2 FQGNSA. The record originates from a study of blood T cells in healthy people across ages. The study's findings and limits: It was held that the diversity estimates obtained from one million T cells were underestimates. Older age went with lower TCR beta diversity per million T cells, in a roughly linear way.

A J-beta primer mix and a sample-barcoded 5' primer were used in a second PCR of roughly 6 to 11 cycles. No fewer than 2.5 million CDR3-containing paired-end reads came from each sample. In TCRdb, the 5' RACE reads were re-called with MiXCR into one record per CDR3 protein. The data contain around 870,000 distinct CDR3 sequences, around 26% of them singletons. This receptor was taken from an elderly woman in good health. Input material: blood. V gene TRBV7-2 combines with J gene TRBJ2-7; D remains ambiguous. CDR3 DNA sequence: TGTGCCAGCAGCTTAATCGGATTCTACGAGCAGTACTTC. Its protein is CASSLIGFYEQYF.